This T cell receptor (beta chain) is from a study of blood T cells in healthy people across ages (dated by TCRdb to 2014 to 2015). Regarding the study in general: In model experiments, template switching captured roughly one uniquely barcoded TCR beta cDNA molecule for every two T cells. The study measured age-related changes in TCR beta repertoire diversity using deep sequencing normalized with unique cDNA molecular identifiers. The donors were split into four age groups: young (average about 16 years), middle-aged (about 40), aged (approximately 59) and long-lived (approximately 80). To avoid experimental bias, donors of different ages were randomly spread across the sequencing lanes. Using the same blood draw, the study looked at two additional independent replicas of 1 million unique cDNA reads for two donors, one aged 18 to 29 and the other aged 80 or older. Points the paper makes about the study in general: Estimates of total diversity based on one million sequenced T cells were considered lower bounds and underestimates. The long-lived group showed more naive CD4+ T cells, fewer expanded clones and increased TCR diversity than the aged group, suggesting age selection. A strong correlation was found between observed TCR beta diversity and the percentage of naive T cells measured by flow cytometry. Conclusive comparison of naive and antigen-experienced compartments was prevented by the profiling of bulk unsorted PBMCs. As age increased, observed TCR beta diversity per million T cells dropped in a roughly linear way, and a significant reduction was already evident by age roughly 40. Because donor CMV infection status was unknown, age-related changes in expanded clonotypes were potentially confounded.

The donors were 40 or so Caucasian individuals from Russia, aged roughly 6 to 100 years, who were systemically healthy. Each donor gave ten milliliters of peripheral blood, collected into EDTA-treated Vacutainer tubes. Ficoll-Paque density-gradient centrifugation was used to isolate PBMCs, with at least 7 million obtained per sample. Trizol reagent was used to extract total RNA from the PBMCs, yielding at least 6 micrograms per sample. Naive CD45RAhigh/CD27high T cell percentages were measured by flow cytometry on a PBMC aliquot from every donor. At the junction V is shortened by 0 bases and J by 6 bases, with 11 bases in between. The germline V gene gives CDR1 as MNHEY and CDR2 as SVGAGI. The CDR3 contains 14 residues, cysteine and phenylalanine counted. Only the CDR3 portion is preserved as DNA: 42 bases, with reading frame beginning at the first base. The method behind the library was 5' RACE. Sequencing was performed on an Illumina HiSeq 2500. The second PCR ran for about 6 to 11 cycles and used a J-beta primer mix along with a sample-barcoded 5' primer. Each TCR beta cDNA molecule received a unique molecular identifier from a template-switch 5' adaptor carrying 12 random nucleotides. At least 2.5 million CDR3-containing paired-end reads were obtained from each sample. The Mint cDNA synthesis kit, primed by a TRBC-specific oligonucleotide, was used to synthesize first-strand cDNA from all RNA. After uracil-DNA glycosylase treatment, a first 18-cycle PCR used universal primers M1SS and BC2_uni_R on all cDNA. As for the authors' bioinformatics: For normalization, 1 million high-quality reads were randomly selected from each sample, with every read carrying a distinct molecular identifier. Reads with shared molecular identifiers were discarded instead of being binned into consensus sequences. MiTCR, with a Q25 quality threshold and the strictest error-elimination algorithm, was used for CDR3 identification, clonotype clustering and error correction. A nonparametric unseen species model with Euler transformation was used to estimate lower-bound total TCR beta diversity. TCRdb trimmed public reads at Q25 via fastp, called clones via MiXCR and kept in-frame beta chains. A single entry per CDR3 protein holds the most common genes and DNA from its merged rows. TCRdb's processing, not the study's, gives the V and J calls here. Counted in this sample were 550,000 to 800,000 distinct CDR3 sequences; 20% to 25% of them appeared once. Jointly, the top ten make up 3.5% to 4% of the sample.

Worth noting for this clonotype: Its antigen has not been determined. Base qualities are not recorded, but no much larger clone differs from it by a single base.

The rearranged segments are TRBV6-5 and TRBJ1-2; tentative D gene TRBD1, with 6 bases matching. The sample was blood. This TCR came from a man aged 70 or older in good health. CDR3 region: CASSYSLGGNGYTF. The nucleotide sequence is TGTGCCAGCAGTTACTCGTTGGGGGGCAATGGCTACACCTTC.